The entry that follows covers one TCR beta chain sequence. CDR3 length: 14 amino acids. The J segment lost 5 bases and the V segment lost 6 bases, leaving 8 bases of the junction unmatched. Looked up from germline, CDR1 is SNHLY and CDR2 is FYNNEI. This sample is part of a study of blood T cell repertoires in COVID-19. In the study overall: Donors in the United States, Italy and Spain gave samples during acute or convalescent COVID-19. Nucleic acid was either cDNA or gDNA, and it came from T cells, B-cell-depleted T cells, or PBMCs.

Repertoires were generated with immunoSEQ multiplex PCR, while TCRdb's copy carries only in-frame clones and drops some. The table records about 200,000 clones, about 90% of them present only once. The chain uses TRBV2 and TRBJ2-5, with 8 nucleotides matching TRBD1. The receptor was isolated from a man aged 45-60 years with acute or convalescent COVID-19. Material: peripheral blood. The CDR3 loop is CASSRPGQVETQYF. In nucleotides, the CDR3 is TGTGCCAGCAGCAGACCGGGACAGGTGGAGACCCAGTACTTC.